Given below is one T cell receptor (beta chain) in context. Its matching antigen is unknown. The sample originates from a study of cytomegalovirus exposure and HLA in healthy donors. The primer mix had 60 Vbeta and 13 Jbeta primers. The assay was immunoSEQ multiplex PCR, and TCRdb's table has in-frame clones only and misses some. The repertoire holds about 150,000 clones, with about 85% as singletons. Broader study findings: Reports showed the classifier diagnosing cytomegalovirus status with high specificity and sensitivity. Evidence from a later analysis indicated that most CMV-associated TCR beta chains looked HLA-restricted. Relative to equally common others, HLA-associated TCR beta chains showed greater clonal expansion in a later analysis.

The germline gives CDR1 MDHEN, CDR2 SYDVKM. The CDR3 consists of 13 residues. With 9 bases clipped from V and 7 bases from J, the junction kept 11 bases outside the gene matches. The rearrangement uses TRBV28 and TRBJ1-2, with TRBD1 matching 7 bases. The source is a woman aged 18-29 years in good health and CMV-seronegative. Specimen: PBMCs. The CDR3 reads CASKTGPPGGYTF. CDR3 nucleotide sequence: TGTGCCAGTAAGACAGGGCCGCCTGGTGGCTACACCTTC.